This is a list of T cell receptor beta chains from one sample in a study of blood T cell repertoires in COVID-19. Data came from immunoSEQ multiplex PCR; TCRdb stores just in-frame clones and leaves some out. The table records roughly 230,000 clones, about 83% of them present only once. Sequencing was done on a sample of peripheral blood. The receptors stem from a woman in her forties or fifties with acute or convalescent COVID-19. The CDR3 runs from the conserved cysteine through the conserved F or W. A D gene is named only where the DNA matches it firmly. A clone size is listed for some rows: how often the clone was seen (once, few, many), or a class if it is expanded.

v_call	clone_size	j_call	d_call	cdr3_aa	cdr3_nt
TRBV5-1	few	TRBJ2-1	TRBD2	CASSLLASGNNEQFF	TGCGCCAGCAGCTTGTTGGCTAGCGGAAACAATGAGCAGTTCTTC
TRBV4-2	-	TRBJ2-1	TRBD2	CASSQERTSATYNEQFF	TGTGCCAGCAGCCAAGAAAGAACTAGCGCCACGTACAATGAGCAGTTCTTC
TRBV7-9	-	TRBJ2-3	TRBD2	CASSSRTGGEGLDTQYF	TGTGCCAGCAGCTCCCGGACGGGGGGAGAGGGGTTGGATACGCAGTATTTT
TRBV19	once	TRBJ2-7	-	CASSKAPINEQYF	TGTGCCAGTAGTAAAGCCCCCATAAACGAGCAGTACTTC
TRBV5-1	-	TRBJ1-5	-	CASSETGYVGQPQHF	TGCGCCAGCAGCGAAACAGGGTACGTCGGGCAGCCCCAGCATTTT
TRBV28	-	TRBJ1-1	TRBD1	CASEFGTGNTEAFF	TGTGCCAGTGAGTTCGGGACAGGGAACACTGAAGCTTTCTTT
TRBV27	few	TRBJ2-5	-	CASSLQVWETQYF	TGTGCCAGCAGTTTGCAGGTTTGGGAGACCCAGTACTTC
TRBV4-2	-	TRBJ2-1	TRBD2	CASSQERTLPGLADSYNEQFF	TGTGCCAGCAGCCAAGAACGCACTCTTCCTGGACTAGCAGACTCCTACAATGAGCAGTTCTTC
TRBV30	-	TRBJ1-2	-	CAWTDFYGYTF	TGTGCCTGGACCGACTTCTATGGCTACACCTTC
TRBV7-9	-	TRBJ2-2	TRBD1	CASSPIVQGATGELFF	TGTGCCAGCAGCCCAATAGTACAGGGGGCCACCGGGGAGCTGTTTTTT
TRBV20-1	-	TRBJ2-1	TRBD2	CSASEGLAGGLWDEQFF	TGCAGTGCTAGTGAGGGACTAGCGGGAGGGCTCTGGGATGAGCAGTTCTTC
TRBV11-2	-	TRBJ2-5	TRBD2	CASSWTSGSGKETQYF	TGTGCCAGCAGCTGGACTAGCGGGAGCGGAAAAGAGACCCAGTACTTC
TRBV7-9	-	TRBJ1-1	-	CASSLVVSIWRAEAFF	TGTGCCAGCAGCTTAGTTGTTTCGATTTGGAGGGCTGAAGCTTTCTTT
TRBV2	-	TRBJ2-5	TRBD1	CASRGQGLWTQYF	TGTGCCAGCAGGGGACAGGGACTTTGGACCCAGTACTTC